A single sample gave rise to the 20 T cell receptor beta chains below, sequenced in a study of blood T cells in healthy people across ages. A J-beta primer mix and a sample-barcoded 5' primer were used in a second PCR of roughly 6 to 11 cycles. TCRdb itself ran the 5' RACE reads through MiXCR, one entry per CDR3 protein. The profile shows over a million distinct CDR3 sequences, roughly 40% of them singletons. Sample: blood. These receptor sequences come from a woman aged 18-29 years in good health.

This clonotype was seen a handful of times. The chain carries TRBV11-2 and TRBJ2-1; D might be TRBD2 (5 bases). The length of the CDR3 is 17 residues. Germline-derived CDR1 and CDR2 are SGHAT and FQNNGV. V was shortened by 2 bases and J by 0 bases, with 14 bases between the two germline ends. The CDR3 DNA is TGTGCCAGCAGCTTAAAGGTTTCGGGGAGCTCCTACAATGAGCAGTTCTTC. This gives the protein CASSLKVSGSSYNEQFF.

The chain links TRBV6-5 to TRBJ2-6; no reliable D call. This CDR3 has 16 residues. Germline V gives CDR1 MNHEY, CDR2 SVGAGI. The ends were cut back, 6 bases at V and 0 bases at J, with 12 bases in the middle. Here the CDR3 reads CASRSPPGSGANVLTF. In nucleotides, the CDR3 is TGTGCCAGCAGATCACCACCGGGCTCTGGGGCCAACGTCCTGACTTTC.

This clonotype was picked up many times. V and J are TRBV28 and TRBJ2-7; 8 nucleotides line up with TRBD2. Germline CDR1 is MDHEN and CDR2 is SYDVKM. CDR3 length equals 16 residues. Trimming cost V 6 bases and J 5 bases; bases outside gene matches: 15. CDR3 amino acids: CASSSREGGRSNEQYF. In DNA, the CDR3 is TGTGCCAGCAGCTCCCGGGAGGGGGGGCGCAGCAACGAGCAGTACTTC. The full variable domain, its missing parts supplied by reference TRBV28 and TRBJ2-7, is DVKVTQSSRYLVKRTGEKVFLECVQDMDHENMFWYRQDPGLGLRLIYFSYDVKMKEKGDIPEGYSVSREKKERFSLILESASTNQTSMYLCASSSREGGRSNEQYFGPGTRLTVT.

V and J are TRBV4-1 and TRBJ1-5; D gene uncertain. This CDR3 has 14 amino acids. Germline V gene sequence: CDR1 MGHRA, CDR2 YSYEKL. Deletions cut 2 bases from V and 5 bases from J, with 10 bases between. The CDR3 region is CASSQPGVDQPQHF. In nucleotides, the CDR3 is TGCGCCAGCAGCCAACCCGGGGTTGATCAGCCCCAGCATTTT.

This clonotype was seen more than once but under ten times. V usage is TRBV6-2 or TRBV6-3 and J usage is TRBJ2-3, with D perhaps matching TRBD2 (5 bases). This CDR3 is built from 15 residues. Germline CDR1 MNHEY, CDR2 SVGEGT. Deletions cut 0 bases from V and 0 bases from J, with 7 bases between. The CDR3 loop reads CASSYSSGSTDTQYF. Here the CDR3 DNA reads TGTGCCAGCAGTTACTCCTCGGGGAGCACAGATACGCAGTATTTT.

Concerning this clonotype: A much larger clone is a single base away; this may be a read error. V and J are TRBV12-3 or TRBV12-4 and TRBJ2-7, with 13 bases aligning to TRBD2. The CDR3 spans 14 residues. CDR3 DNA: TGTGCCGGCAGTAAGACTAGCGGGGGGTACGAGCAGTACTTC. This encodes CAGSKTSGGYEQYF.

The chain uses TRBV19 and TRBJ2-3; D possibly corresponds to TRBD2 (5 bases). There are 14 residues in the CDR3. In germline, CDR1 is LNHDA, CDR2 SQIVND (reference sequence). V was cut by 6 bases and J by 2 bases, with 12 bases left in between. Written as DNA, the CDR3 is TGTGCCAGTAGGAAACTAGGAAACACAGATACGCAGTATTTT. Translating gives CASRKLGNTDTQYF.

This clonotype was seen repeatedly, ten times or more. Compared with germline, one end of the junction differs, possibly owing to a read error. V usage is TRBV12-3 or TRBV12-4 and J usage is TRBJ1-2; maybe TRBD1 (6 bases). This CDR3 contains 14 residues. CDR3 loop: CASSLGGLNYGYTF. The DNA of the CDR3 is TGTGCCAGCAGCTTAGGGGGTCTGAACTATGGCTACACCTTC.

The gene calls are TRBV4-1 and TRBJ2-4; either TRBD1 or TRBD2 may supply D (6 bases each). The CDR3 spans 15 residues. CDR1 is MGHRA and CDR2 is YSYEKL in the germline V gene. Trimming removed 4 bases at V and 5 bases at J, with 15 bases between. The CDR3 DNA reads as TGCGCCAGCAGCCTGCGACAGAGGGGGGAAAACATTCAGTACTTC. Its translation: CASSLRQRGENIQYF.

The rearrangement uses TRBV5-1 and TRBJ2-7; no firm D call. The V end was cut by 3 bases, the J end by 3 bases, with 13 bases between. This CDR3 has 14 amino acids. In germline, CDR1 is SGHRS, CDR2 YFSETQ. The CDR3, as DNA: TGCGCCAGCAGCTCGGACGCCAACGGCTACGAGCAGTACTTC. It codes for CASSSDANGYEQYF.

The J gene is TRBJ2-1, the V gene TRBV11-2; D is unresolved. The V end was cut by 3 bases, the J end by 3 bases, with 12 bases between. The CDR3 runs 15 residues. The germline V gene encodes CDR1 SGHAT and CDR2 FQNNGV. CDR3 nucleotide sequence: TGTGCCAGCAGCTTCCCGGGTAGCCGCTACAATGAGCAGTTCTTC. The encoded protein is CASSFPGSRYNEQFF.

In its sample, this clonotype was seen a few times. V usage is TRBV5-1 and J usage is TRBJ1-2, with TRBD1 as a possible D gene (5 bases). Trimming left V 4 bases short and J 7 bases short, with 20 bases between. The CDR3 covers 15 residues. Germline V gene lookup returns CDR1 SGHRS and CDR2 YFSETQ. The CDR3 bases are TGCGCCAGCAGCCCCCTCGGACTAGCAGGGAGTGGCTACACCTTC. It is translated as CASSPLGLAGSGYTF.

The chain uses TRBV2 and TRBJ2-4; unclear D gene. The CDR3 runs 13 residues. V was pared by 8 bases and J by 1 base, with 9 bases between. Germline V gene lookup returns CDR1 SNHLY and CDR2 FYNNEI. The DNA of the CDR3 is TGTGCCAGCGGTTTTGATGCCAAAAACATTCAGTACTTC. Amino acid sequence: CASGFDAKNIQYF.

The genes are TRBV5-1 and TRBJ2-5, with 8 positions matching TRBD2. Germline V lookup: CDR1 SGHRS, CDR2 YFSETQ. This CDR3 comprises 16 residues. The V and J ends lost 5 bases and 5 bases, in that order; junction bases with no gene match: 14. CDR3 sequence (DNA): TGCGCCAGCAGTCAGACTAGCGACGGTGGCGGGGAGACCCAGTACTTC. Its translation is CASSQTSDGGGETQYF.

This clonotype was observed once. The rearrangement joins TRBV5-1 to TRBJ2-2; 9 bases agree with TRBD2. Germline-derived CDR1 and CDR2 are SGHRS and YFSETQ. The junction had 10 bases not matched to a gene; V was cut back by 2 bases and J by 5 bases. There are 17 residues in the CDR3. CDR3 DNA: TGCGCCAGCAGCTTACAGGGTAGCGGGGGTTTAACCGGGGAGCTGTTTTTT. This translates into CASSLQGSGGLTGELFF.

The chain is built from TRBV30 and TRBJ2-3, with 7 bases that match TRBD1. Germline lookup yields CDR1 GTSNPN and CDR2 SVGIG (reference sequence). The CDR3 totals 13 residues. V dropped 4 bases and J dropped 2; count of bases not matched to a gene: 3. CDR3 DNA: TGTGCCTGGAAGGGACAGATCACAGATACGCAGTATTTT. It specifies CAWKGQITDTQYF.

The V gene is TRBV12-3 or TRBV12-4, the J gene TRBJ2-1, with 8 bases aligning to TRBD2. Near its end, the DNA agrees better with TRBJ2-7, so the J call may be wrong. The CDR3 runs 15 residues. CDR3 loop: CASSLRPSGYNEQYF. CDR3 sequence (DNA): TGTGCCAGCAGTTTAAGGCCTAGCGGGTACAATGAGCAGTACTTC.

This clonotype was found many times. V gene TRBV10-3 combines with J gene TRBJ2-7; TRBD1 or TRBD2 may be the D gene (5 bases each). Trimming took off 7 bases at V and 3 bases at J, with 10 bases between the two ends. CDR1 is ENHRY and CDR2 is SYGVKD in the germline V gene. This CDR3 has 12 residues. The CDR3 DNA reads TGTGCCATCAAAGGGACCCACTACGAGCAGTACTTC. Translated: CAIKGTHYEQYF.

This clonotype was seen only a few times. The chain recombines TRBV5-1 with TRBJ2-7, with unresolved D. The V end was cut by 3 bases, the J end by 3 bases, with 13 bases between. The germline CDR1 and CDR2 sequences are SGHRS and YFSETQ. This CDR3 is built from 14 residues. CDR3 sequence reads: CASSSASVNYEQYF. CDR3 bases: TGCGCCAGCAGCTCCGCCAGTGTAAACTACGAGCAGTACTTC.

Details on this clonotype: This likely came from a read error, as a far larger clone is one base away. The chain has TRBV28 and TRBJ2-7; D possibly uses TRBD1 or TRBD2 (5 bases each). CDR3 length: 12 amino acids. CDR1 and CDR2 from the germline V gene are MDHEN and SYDVKM. CDR3 sequence: CAGSSGPYEQYF. CDR3 coding DNA: TGTGCCGGCAGTTCGGGACCATACGAGCAGTACTTC.